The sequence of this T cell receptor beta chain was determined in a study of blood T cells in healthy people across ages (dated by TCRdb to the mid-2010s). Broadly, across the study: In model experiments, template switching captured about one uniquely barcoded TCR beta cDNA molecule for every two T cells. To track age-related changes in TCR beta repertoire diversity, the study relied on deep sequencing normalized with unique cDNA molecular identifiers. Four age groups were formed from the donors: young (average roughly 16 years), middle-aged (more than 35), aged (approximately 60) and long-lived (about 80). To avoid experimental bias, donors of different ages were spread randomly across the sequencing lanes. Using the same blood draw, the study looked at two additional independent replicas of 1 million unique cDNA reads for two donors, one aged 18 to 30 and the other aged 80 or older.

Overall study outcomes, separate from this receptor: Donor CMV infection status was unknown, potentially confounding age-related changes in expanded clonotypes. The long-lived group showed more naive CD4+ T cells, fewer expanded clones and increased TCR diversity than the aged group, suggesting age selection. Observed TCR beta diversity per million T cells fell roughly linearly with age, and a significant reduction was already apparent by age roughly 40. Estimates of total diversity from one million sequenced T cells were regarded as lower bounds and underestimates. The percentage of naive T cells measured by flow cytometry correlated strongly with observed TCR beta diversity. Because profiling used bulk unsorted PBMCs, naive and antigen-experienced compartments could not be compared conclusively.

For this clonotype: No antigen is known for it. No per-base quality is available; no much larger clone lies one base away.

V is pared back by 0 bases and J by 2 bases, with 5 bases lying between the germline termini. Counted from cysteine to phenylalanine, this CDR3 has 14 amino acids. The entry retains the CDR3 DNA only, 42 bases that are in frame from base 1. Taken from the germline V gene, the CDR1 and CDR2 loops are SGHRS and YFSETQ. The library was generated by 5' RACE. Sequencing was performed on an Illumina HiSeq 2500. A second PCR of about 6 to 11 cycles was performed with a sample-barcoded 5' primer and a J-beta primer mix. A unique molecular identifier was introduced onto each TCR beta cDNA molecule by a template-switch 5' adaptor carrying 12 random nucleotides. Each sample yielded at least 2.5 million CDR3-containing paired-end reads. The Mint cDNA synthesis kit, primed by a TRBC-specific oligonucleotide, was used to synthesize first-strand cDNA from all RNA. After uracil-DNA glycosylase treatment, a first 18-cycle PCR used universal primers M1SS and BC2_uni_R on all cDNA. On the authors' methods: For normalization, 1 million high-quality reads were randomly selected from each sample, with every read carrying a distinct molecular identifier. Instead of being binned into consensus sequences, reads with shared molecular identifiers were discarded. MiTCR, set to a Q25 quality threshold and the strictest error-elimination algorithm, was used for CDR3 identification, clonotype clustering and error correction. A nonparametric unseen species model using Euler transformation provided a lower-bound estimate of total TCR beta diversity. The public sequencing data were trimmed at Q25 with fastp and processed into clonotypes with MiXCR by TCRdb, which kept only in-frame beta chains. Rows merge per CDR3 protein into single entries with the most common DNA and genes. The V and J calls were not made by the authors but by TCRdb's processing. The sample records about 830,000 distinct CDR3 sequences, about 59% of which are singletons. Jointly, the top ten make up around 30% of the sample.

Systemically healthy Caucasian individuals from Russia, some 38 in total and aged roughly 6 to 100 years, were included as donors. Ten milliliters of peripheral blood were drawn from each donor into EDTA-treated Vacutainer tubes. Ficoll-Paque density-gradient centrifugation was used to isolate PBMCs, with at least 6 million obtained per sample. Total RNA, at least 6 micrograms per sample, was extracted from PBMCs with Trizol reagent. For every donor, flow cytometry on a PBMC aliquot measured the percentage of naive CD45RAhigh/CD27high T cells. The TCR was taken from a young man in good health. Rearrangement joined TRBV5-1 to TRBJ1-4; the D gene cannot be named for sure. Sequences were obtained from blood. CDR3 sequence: CASSLGSTNEKLFF. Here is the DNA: TGCGCCAGCAGCTTGGGTAGCACTAATGAAAAACTGTTTTTT.